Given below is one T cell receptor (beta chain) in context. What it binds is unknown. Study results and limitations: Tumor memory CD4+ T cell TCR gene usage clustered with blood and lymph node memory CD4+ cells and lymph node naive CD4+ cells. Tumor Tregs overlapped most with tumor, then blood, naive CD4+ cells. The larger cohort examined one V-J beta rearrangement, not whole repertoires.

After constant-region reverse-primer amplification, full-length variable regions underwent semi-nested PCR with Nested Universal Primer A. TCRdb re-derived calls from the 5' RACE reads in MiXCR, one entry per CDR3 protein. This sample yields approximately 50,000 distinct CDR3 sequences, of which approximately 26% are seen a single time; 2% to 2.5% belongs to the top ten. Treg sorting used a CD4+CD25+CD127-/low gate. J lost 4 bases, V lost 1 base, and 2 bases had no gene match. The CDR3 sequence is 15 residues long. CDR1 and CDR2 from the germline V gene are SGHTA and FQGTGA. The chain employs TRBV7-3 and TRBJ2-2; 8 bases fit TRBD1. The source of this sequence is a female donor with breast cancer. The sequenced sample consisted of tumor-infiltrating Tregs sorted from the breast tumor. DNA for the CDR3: TGTGCCAGCAGCTTAAGGACAGGGTCCACCGGGGAGCTGTTTTTT. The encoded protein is CASSLRTGSTGELFF.